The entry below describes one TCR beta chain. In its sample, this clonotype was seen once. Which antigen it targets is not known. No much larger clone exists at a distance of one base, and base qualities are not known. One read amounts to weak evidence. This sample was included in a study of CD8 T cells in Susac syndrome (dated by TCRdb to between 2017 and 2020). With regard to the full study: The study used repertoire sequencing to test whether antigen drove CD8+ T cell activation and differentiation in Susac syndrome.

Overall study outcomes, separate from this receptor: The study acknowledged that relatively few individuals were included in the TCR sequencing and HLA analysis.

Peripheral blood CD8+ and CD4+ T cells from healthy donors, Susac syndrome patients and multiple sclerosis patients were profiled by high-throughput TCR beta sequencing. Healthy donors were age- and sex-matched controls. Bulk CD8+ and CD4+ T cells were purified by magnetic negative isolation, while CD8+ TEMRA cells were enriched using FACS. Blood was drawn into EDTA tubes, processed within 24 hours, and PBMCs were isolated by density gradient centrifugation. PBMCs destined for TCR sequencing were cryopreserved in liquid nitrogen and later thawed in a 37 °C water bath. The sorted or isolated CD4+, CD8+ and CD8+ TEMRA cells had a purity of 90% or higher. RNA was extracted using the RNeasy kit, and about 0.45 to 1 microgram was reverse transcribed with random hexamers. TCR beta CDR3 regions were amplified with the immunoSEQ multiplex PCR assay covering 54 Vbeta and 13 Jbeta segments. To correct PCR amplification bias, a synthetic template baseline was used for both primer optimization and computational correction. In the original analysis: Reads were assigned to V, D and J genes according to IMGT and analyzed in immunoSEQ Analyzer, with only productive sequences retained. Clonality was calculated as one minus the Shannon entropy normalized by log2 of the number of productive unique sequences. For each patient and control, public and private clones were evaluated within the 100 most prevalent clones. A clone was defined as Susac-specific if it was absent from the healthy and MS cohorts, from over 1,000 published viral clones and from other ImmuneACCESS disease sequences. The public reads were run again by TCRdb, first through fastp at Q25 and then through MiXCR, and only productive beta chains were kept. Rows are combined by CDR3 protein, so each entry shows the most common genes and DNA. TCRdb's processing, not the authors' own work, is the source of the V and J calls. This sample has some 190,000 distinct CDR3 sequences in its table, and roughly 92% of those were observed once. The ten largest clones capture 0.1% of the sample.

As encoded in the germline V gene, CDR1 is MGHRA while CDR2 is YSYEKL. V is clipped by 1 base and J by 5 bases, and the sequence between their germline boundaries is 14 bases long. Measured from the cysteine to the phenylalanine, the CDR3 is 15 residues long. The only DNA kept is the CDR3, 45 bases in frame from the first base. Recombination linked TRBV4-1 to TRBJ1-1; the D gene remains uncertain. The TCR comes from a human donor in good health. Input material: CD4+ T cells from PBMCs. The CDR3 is CASSQVWGGGTEAFF. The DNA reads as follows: TGCGCCAGCAGCCAAGTTTGGGGAGGAGGGACTGAAGCTTTCTTT.